This T cell receptor (beta chain) was identified in a study of T cells after yellow fever vaccination. Findings of the study overall: The study found a weaker secondary response that peaked faster, day 5 versus 15.

MiXCR, applied by TCRdb to the 5' RACE reads, yields one record per CDR3 protein. The sample carries 500,000 to 650,000 distinct CDR3 sequences, around 17% recorded once. In this sample, this clonotype turned up a few times. The antigen is unknown. This receptor was identified in a man aged 18 to 30 who received the YFV17D yellow fever vaccine. The sequenced sample was PBMCs, obtained 5 to 6 days after the first yellow fever vaccination.

CDR3 DNA: TGTGCCAGCAGCTTAGGAGTGATTGCTTACGAGCAGTACTTC. It specifies CASSLGVIAYEQYF. V and J are TRBV7-9 and TRBJ2-7; D gene uncertain. Trimming stripped 1 base from V and 4 bases from J, with 11 bases between. Looked up from germline, CDR1 is SEHNR and CDR2 is FQNEAQ (reference sequence). The CDR3 is 14 amino acids.